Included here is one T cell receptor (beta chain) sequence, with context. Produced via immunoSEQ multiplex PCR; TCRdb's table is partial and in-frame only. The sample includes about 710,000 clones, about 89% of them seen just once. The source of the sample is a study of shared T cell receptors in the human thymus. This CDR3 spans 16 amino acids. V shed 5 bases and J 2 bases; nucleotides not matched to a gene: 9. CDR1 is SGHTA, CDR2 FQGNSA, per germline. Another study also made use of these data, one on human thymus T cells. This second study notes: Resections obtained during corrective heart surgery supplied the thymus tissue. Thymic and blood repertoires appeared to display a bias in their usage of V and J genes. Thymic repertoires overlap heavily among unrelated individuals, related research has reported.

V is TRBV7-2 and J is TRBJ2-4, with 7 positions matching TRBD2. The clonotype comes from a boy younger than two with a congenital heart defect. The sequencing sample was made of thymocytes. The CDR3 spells CASSRSGRETKNIQYF. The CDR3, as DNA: TGTGCCAGCAGCCGGTCTGGGCGGGAGACCAAAAACATTCAGTACTTC.